The clone carrying this TCR beta chain was seen many times. Time point reported: persistent/refractory GD, antithyroid drugs over 5 years with positive TRAb. The TCR library was made from RNA extracted from PBMCs. The patient group derived from an endocrinology department in Xi'an, China. Libraries of TCR beta came from iRepertoire HTBI primers plus Arm-PCR of CDR3 regions. TCRdb processed the multiplex PCR reads anew with MiXCR; each CDR3 protein has one entry. The table lists hundreds of thousands of distinct CDR3 sequences, less than 25% of them singletons. These data come from a study of regulatory T cells in long-lasting Graves disease. In germline, CDR1 is MNHEY, CDR2 SVGAGI. CDR3 length: 15 residues. The J segment lost 6 bases and the V segment lost 2 bases, leaving 6 bases of the junction unmatched.

The receptor was derived from a female donor with Graves disease. The sequences come from peripheral blood mononuclear cells (PBMCs), collected when the disease was refractory, from a patient treated with antithyroid drugs. V is TRBV6-5 and J is TRBJ1-5, with TRBD1 matching over 8 bases. CDR3 protein: CASSYGGTGSQPQHF. The CDR3 coding sequence is TGTGCCAGCAGTTACGGTGGGACAGGCAGTCAGCCCCAGCATTTT.